Given below is one TCR beta chain in context. Its antigen is currently not known. No per-base quality is available; no much larger clone lies one base away. Per the publication, the treatment or condition label means: live attenuated yellow fever vaccine strain. A standard Ficoll-Paque protocol was used to isolate PBMCs from peripheral blood. Dynabeads CD4 and CD8 positive selection kits were used to isolate the CD4 and CD8 T-cell fractions. TriZol was used to extract RNA from bulk PBMCs, CD4 and CD8 fractions, and dextramer-positive and dextramer-negative fractions. The record originates from a study of T cells after yellow fever vaccination (dated by TCRdb to the late 2010s). Broadly, across the study: The SMART-Seq v4 Ultra Low Input RNA kit was used to prepare libraries from fractions with low cell numbers. To follow T-cell clones before and after both primary and booster YFV17D yellow fever vaccination, bulk TCR alpha and beta repertoires underwent longitudinal sequencing. Two healthy male donors, one aged 18 to 29 and one aged 30 to 40 years, were included in the cohort. Bulk PBMC replicates and cell subsets were isolated from blood drawn at multiple timepoints before and after both primary and secondary immunization. The research as a whole found: A small share of clonotypes was detected in both CD4 and CD8 compartments, with the overlap likely arising from convergent recombination. Most clones expanded after primary vaccination were re-detected after the booster (about 96% of CD4 and around 88% of CD8), suggesting broad memory maintenance. The secondary T-cell response was weaker than the primary response but faster, peaking on day 5 instead of day 15. Computational filtering was needed because FACS-sorted repertoires could contain abundant contaminating clonotypes from the bulk population. Only two donors were included in the study, so the extent to which the findings can be generalized is limited.

V is reduced by 8 bases and J by 4 bases, leaving a spacing of 6 bases between them. From the cysteine up to the phenylalanine, the CDR3 has a length of 12 residues. Only the CDR3 DNA is retained, 36 bases long and in frame from the first base. CDR1 LNHDA and CDR2 SQIVND were looked up in the germline V gene (reference sequence). TCR cDNA was synthesized by 5'RACE template switching, through which a universal primer site and unique molecular identifiers were introduced. Priming for cDNA synthesis came from both the TCR alpha and TCR beta constant segments. Libraries were amplified in two PCR steps, with sample barcodes and sequencing adapters added in the second step. Sequencing of libraries was done on Illumina HiSeq 2500 (2x100 bp) or NovaSeq (2x150 bp). Regarding the original processing steps: Demultiplexing of reads and collapsing into UMI consensus sequences were performed with MIGEC, and V(D)J alignment was carried out with MiXCR. Vaccine-responding clonotypes were identified with edgeR using replicate PBMC samples, with FDR below 0.01 and a log2 fold change above 5 up to day 15 being required. Bulk clonotypes were assigned CD4 or CD8 identity according to which sequenced CD4 or CD8 repertoire held them at higher abundance. TCRdb itself trimmed the public reads at Q25 with fastp, ran MiXCR and retained productive beta chains. Every distinct CDR3 protein forms one entry, paired with its most common genes and DNA. V and J calls and clone size were set by TCRdb, not the authors. The sample has under 250,000 distinct CDR3 sequences on record, 6.9% of them singletons. In total, the top ten clones hold about 0.85% of the sample.

The source of this sequence is a man aged 25-40 years who received the YFV17D yellow fever vaccine. This sequence uses TRBV19 and TRBJ2-6; the D segment cannot be called with confidence. The material sequenced was CD4+ T cells sorted from PBMCs, taken 15 days after the yellow fever booster vaccination. CDR3 loop: CASAPGANVLTF. At the DNA level, the sequence is TGTGCCAGTGCACCCGGGGCCAACGTCCTGACTTTC.